These T cell receptor beta chains were read from a single sample in a study of cytomegalovirus exposure and HLA in healthy donors. TCRdb keeps only in-frame clones here, not all; method: immunoSEQ multiplex PCR. In the table there are approximately 140,000 clones, just over 65% of which are singletons. The sample taken for sequencing was PBMCs. These TCRs come from a woman aged 60-70 years in good health and CMV-seronegative. Each CDR3 is given with its conserved first and last residue. Fields, in order: V gene, D gene, J gene, clone size, CDR3 DNA, CDR3 protein. A D gene is named only where the DNA matches it firmly. Some rows have no size entry. The others give once, few or many, or a class for an expanded clone.

TRBV5-1	-	TRBJ2-2	-	TGCGCCAGCAGCTTACTAAACAGGGTAGGGACGAACACCGGGGAGCTGTTTTTT	CASSLLNRVGTNTGELFF
TRBV19	-	TRBJ1-6	-	TGTGCCAGTAGTACCACCGGGACAAATAATTCACCCCTCCACTTT	CASSTTGTNNSPLHF
TRBV19	-	TRBJ2-6	-	TGTGCCAGTAGTACCTTGGGGGGCTCTGGGGCCAACGTCCTGACTTTC	CASSTLGGSGANVLTF
TRBV7-6	TRBD2	TRBJ2-7	-	TGTGCCAGCAGCTTAGCTACGACTAGCGCCGAGCAGTACTTC	CASSLATTSAEQYF
TRBV7-2	-	TRBJ1-2	-	TGTGCCAGCAGCTTAGCGAACGGCTATGGCTACACCTTC	CASSLANGYGYTF
TRBV27	TRBD1	TRBJ1-3	-	TGTGCCAGCAGCCTCGACAGGGTCGGAGACGGAAACACCATATATTTT	CASSLDRVGDGNTIYF
TRBV5-1	-	TRBJ2-3	-	TGCGCCAGCAGCTTGGCGGGGGAGAGCACAGATACGCAGTATTTT	CASSLAGESTDTQYF
TRBV7-2	TRBD2	TRBJ2-1	-	TGTGCCAGCAGCTCCCGGGAGCGGGGGGGCCGGGGTGAGCAGTTCTTC	CASSSRERGGRGEQFF
TRBV6-1	TRBD1	TRBJ2-1	once	TGTGCCAGCAGTGAACGCAGGGGGCTGGACAATGAGCAGTTCTTC	CASSERRGLDNEQFF
TRBV2	-	TRBJ1-4	-	TGTGCCAGCAGTGAGGACAGATACCCAACTAATGAAAAACTGTTTTTT	CASSEDRYPTNEKLFF
TRBV19	-	TRBJ1-3	-	TGTGCCAGTAGCCTACAGGGTTCGGGAAACACCATATATTTT	CASSLQGSGNTIYF
TRBV5-4	TRBD2	TRBJ2-3	-	TGTGCCAGCAGCTCTCCTAGCGGGGGGTACACAGATACGCAGTATTTT	CASSSPSGGYTDTQYF
TRBV5-6	TRBD1	TRBJ1-2	-	TGTGCCAGCAGCTTGGGGGGACAGGCTCGTAACTATGGCTACACCTTC	CASSLGGQARNYGYTF
TRBV7-9	TRBD2	TRBJ2-1	-	TGTGCCAGCAGACCCCCTGGACTAGCGGGAGTTCGTAAGGATGAGCAGTTCTTC	CASRPPGLAGVRKDEQFF
TRBV12-5	TRBD1	TRBJ1-6	-	TGTGCTAGTGGTCCCGGGACAGGGTCTTCACCCCTCCACTTT	CASGPGTGSSPLHF
TRBV4-3	TRBD2	TRBJ2-7	-	TGCGCCAGCAGCCAAAGACTAGCGGGGGCGGGTGAGCAGTACTTC	CASSQRLAGAGEQYF
TRBV28	-	TRBJ1-2	-	TGTGCCACCCATGAGGGTTACTATGGCTACACCTTC	CATHEGYYGYTF
TRBV9	-	TRBJ1-2	-	TGTGCCAGCACCCCCGTCCGGACACTTACAGGCGGCTACACCTTC	CASTPVRTLTGGYTF
TRBV11-2	-	TRBJ1-2	few	TGTGCCAGCAGCCCCGGGACAATTTATGGCTACACCTTC	CASSPGTIYGYTF
TRBV18	-	TRBJ2-7	-	TGTGCCAGCTCCGAGGGGGGGAGCTCCTACGAGCAGTACTTC	CASSEGGSSYEQYF
TRBV6-5	-	TRBJ1-2	-	TGTGCCAGCAGTTATAGGGGCGCGAACTATGGCTACACCTTC	CASSYRGANYGYTF
TRBV5-6	-	TRBJ2-6	-	TGCGCCAGCAGCTTAAAACTATTCTCTGGGGCCAACGTCCTGACTTTC	CASSLKLFSGANVLTF
TRBV5-8	TRBD1	TRBJ1-2	-	TGTGCCAGCAGCTTGGGGCCTAGGACAGGCGGCTACACCTTC	CASSLGPRTGGYTF
TRBV11-2	-	TRBJ1-2	-	TGTGCCAGCAGCCCCCGGGTCTCCGGAGGTGGCTACACCTTC	CASSPRVSGGGYTF
TRBV2	-	TRBJ2-2	few	TGTGCCAGCATTTTCAGTAGCGCGAACACCGGGGAGCTGTTTTTT	CASIFSSANTGELFF
TRBV5-1	-	TRBJ2-7	-	TGCGCCAGCAGCTCTGGAGAGCGACGGGGCGAGCAGTACTTC	CASSSGERRGEQYF